This T cell receptor (beta chain) was recorded in a study of CXCR3-negative and CXCR3-positive naive CD8 T cells. This CDR3 contains 17 residues. Germline V gene sequence: CDR1 SGHRS, CDR2 YFSETQ. Comments on this clonotype: Its specificity is not known.

Whole-study findings and limits: Researchers report that CXCR3-positive naive cells carry more hydrophobic TRB CDR3s than CXCR3-negative naive cells. Similar TRBV-TRBJ usage was seen in naive cells (both CXCR3-negative and CXCR3-positive), but memory cells differed. Fresh PBMCs served for most assays, and CXCR3 expression fell partially after cryopreservation.

Each TRB cDNA library was prepared by 5' RACE (with UMI labels). TCRdb reanalyzed the 5' RACE reads and collapses them to one entry per CDR3 protein, without DNA. The ten most abundant clones cover 0.4% to 0.45% of a sample with under 150,000 distinct CDR3 sequences. The sample consisted of naive CXCR3+ CD8+ T cells from blood. This sample's subset: CD45RO-CCR7+CD27+CD95- naive CD8+ T cells expressing CXCR3 (TNR3+). The rearrangement links TRBV5-1 to TRBJ2-1; the TRBD2 assignment by TCRdb is unverifiable without DNA. This sequence was found in a human donor in good health. Some clones in this sample may be carry-over from other donors' samples. This chain's CDR3 is CASSPRTSGEGYNEQFF.